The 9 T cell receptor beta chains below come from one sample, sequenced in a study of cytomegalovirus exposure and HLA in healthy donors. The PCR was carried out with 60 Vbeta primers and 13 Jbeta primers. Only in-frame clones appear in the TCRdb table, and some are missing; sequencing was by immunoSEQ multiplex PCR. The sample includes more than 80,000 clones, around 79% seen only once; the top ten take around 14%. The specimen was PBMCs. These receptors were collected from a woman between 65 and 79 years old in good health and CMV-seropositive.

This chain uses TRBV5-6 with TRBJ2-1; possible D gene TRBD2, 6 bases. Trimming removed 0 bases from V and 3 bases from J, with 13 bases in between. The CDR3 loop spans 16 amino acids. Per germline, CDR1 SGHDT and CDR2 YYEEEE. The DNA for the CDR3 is TGTGCCAGCAGCTTGGTAGACGGGAGTAGCTACAATGAGCAGTTCTTC. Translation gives CASSLVDGSSYNEQFF.

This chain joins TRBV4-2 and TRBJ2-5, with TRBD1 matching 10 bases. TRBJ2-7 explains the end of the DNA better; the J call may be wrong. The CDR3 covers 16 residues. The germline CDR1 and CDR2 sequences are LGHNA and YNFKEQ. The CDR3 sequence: CASSQEGTGDRYEQYF. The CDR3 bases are TGTGCCAGCAGCCAAGAAGGGACAGGGGATAGGTACGAGCAGTACTTC.

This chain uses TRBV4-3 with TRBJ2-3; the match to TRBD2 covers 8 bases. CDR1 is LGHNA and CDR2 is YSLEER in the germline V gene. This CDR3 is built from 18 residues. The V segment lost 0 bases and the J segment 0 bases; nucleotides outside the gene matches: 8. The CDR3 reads CASSQDLIAGTSTDTQYF. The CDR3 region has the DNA TGCGCCAGCAGCCAAGATTTGATAGCGGGGACAAGCACAGATACGCAGTATTTT.

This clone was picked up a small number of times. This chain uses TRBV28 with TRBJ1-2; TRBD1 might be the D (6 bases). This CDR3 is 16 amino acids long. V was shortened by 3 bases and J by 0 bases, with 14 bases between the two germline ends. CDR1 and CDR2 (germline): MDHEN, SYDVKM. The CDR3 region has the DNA TGTGCCAGCAGTTTTTTCGACAGGTTGACTAACTATGGCTACACCTTC. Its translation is CASSFFDRLTNYGYTF.

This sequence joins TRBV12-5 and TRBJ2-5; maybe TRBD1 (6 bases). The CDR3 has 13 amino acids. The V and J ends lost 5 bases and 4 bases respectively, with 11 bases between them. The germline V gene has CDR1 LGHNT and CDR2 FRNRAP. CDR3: CASGPGVGETQYF. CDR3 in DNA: TGTGCTAGTGGTCCAGGGGTAGGAGAGACCCAGTACTTC.

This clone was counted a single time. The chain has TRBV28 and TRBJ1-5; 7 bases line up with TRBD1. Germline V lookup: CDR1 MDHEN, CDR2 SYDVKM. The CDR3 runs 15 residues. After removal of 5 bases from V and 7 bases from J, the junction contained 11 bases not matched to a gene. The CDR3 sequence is CASSLIDRVGQPQHF. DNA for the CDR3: TGTGCCAGCAGTCTTATTGACAGGGTCGGCCAGCCCCAGCATTTT. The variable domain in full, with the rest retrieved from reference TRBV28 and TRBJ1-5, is DVKVTQSSRYLVKRTGEKVFLECVQDMDHENMFWYRQDPGLGLRLIYFSYDVKMKEKGDIPEGYSVSREKKERFSLILESASTNQTSMYLCASSLIDRVGQPQHFGDGTRLSIL.

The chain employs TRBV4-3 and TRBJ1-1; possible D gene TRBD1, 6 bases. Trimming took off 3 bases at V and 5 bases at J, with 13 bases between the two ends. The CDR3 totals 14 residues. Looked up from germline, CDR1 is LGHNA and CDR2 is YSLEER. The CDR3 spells CASSHLPTGTEAFF. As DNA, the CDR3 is TGCGCCAGCAGCCACCTACCTACAGGGACTGAAGCTTTCTTT.

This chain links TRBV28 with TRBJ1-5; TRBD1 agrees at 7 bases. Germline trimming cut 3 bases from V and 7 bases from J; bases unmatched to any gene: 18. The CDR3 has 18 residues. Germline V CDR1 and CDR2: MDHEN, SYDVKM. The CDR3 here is CASSFQRSGQGVGQPQHF. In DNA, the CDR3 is TGTGCCAGCAGTTTCCAGCGATCGGGCCAGGGGGTAGGGCAGCCCCAGCATTTT.

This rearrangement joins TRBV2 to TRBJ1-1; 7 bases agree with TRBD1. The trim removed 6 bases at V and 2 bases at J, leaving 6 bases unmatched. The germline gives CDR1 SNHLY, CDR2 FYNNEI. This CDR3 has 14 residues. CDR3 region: CASRRGQPNTEAFF. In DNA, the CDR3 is TGTGCCAGCAGACGGGGACAGCCCAACACTGAAGCTTTCTTT.